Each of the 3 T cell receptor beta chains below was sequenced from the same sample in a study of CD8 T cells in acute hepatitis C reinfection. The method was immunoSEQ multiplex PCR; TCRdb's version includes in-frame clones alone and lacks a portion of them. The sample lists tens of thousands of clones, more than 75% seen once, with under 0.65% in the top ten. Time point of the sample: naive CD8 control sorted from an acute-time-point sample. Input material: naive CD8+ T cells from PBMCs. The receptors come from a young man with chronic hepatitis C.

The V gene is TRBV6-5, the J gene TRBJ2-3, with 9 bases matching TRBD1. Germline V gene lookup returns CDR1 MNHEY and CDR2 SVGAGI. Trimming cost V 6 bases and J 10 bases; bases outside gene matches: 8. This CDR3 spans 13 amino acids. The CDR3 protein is CASRDGTGISQYF. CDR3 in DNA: TGTGCCAGCAGGGACGGGACAGGGATTTCGCAGTATTTT.

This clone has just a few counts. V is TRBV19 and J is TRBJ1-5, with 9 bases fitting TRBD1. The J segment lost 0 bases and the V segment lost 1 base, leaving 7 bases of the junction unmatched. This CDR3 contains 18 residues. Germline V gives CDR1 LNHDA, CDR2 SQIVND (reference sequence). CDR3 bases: TGTGCCAGTAGTATAGGATGGACAGGGGATGATAGCAATCAGCCCCAGCATTTT. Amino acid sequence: CASSIGWTGDDSNQPQHF. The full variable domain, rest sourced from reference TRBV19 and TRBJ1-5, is DGGITQSPKYLFRKEGQNVTLSCEQNLNHDAMYWYRQDPGQGLRLIYYSQIVNDFQKGDIAEGYSVSREKKESFPLTVTSAQKNPTAFYLCASSIGWTGDDSNQPQHFGDGTRLSIL.

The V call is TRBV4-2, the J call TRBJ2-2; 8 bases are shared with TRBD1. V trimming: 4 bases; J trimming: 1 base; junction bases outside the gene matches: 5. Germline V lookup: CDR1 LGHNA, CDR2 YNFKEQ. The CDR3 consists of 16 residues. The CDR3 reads CASSPSGTGNTGELFF. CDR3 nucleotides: TGTGCCAGCAGCCCGTCGGGGACAGGGAACACCGGGGAGCTGTTTTTT.